Presented here are 8 T cell receptor beta chains from one specimen sequenced in a study of T cell repertoires in cytomegalovirus infection. MiXCR, run by TCRdb on the reads, gives a single entry per CDR3 protein. Among 310,000 or so distinct CDR3 sequences, about 25% were seen once, and the ten largest hold around 14%. The sequenced sample was PBMCs. Receptors originate from a human donor in good health (CMV status not recorded). Some clones in this sample may be carry-over from other donors' samples.

This chain joins TRBV20-1 and TRBJ2-7; TRBD2 agrees at 7 bases. The CDR3 runs 14 residues. Germline V gene data show CDR1 as DFQATT and CDR2 as SNEGSKA (reference sequence). Losses at the gene ends were 8 bases for V and 2 bases for J; bases not matched to a gene: 12. The CDR3 here is CSMDGVAGTYEQYF. The DNA of the CDR3 is TGCAGTATGGATGGGGTAGCGGGTACCTACGAGCAGTACTTC.

On this clonotype: A read error is possible here, since a much larger clone lies one base away. The chain carries TRBV7-9 and TRBJ1-1; TRBD1 is a possible D gene (6 bases). This CDR3 has 16 amino acids. From germline, CDR1 is SEHNR and CDR2 FQNEAQ (reference sequence). As DNA, the CDR3 is TGTGCCGGCAGCTTAGCCGCCCGGACAGCGAACACTGAAGCTTTCTTT. It specifies CAGSLAARTANTEAFF.

The gene calls are TRBV2 and TRBJ2-2; TRBD2 matches 7 bases. Trimming took 7 bases from V and 1 from J; bases not matched to a gene: 3. Germline lookup yields CDR1 SNHLY and CDR2 FYNNEI. This CDR3 region has 14 residues. CDR3 sequence reads: CASTLAGNTGELFF. CDR3 nucleotides: TGTGCCAGCACCTTAGCGGGGAACACCGGGGAGCTGTTTTTT.

This clonotype was seen just once. Since a much larger clone is just one base distant, this may be a read error. V and J are TRBV7-4 and TRBJ1-6, with a possible D match to TRBD1 (6 bases). The CDR3 runs to 16 residues. Between the trimmed V and J ends, which lost 0 bases and 10 bases, there was a span of 16 bases. Germline CDR1 reads SGHVT; CDR2 reads SQSDAQ. Written as DNA, the CDR3 is TGTGCCAGCAGCTTAGCGTTGGGACGGGGGGCGTCACCCCTCCACTTT. Its protein product is CASSLALGRGASPLHF.

V and J are TRBV28 and TRBJ2-1, with D uncertain. The CDR3 length is 15 residues. Per germline, CDR1 MDHEN and CDR2 SYDVKM. The ends were cut back, 5 bases at V and 0 bases at J, with 11 bases in the middle. The CDR3 DNA sequence: TGTGCCAGCAGTCAGAAACCCGCCTCCTACAATGAGCAGTTCTTC. It specifies CASSQKPASYNEQFF.

The J gene is TRBJ2-7, the V gene TRBV7-2, with 7 bases aligning to TRBD2. V lost 5 bases, J lost 12 bases, and 10 bases stayed unmatched. Germline V gene data show CDR1 as SGHTA and CDR2 as FQGNSA. This CDR3 spans 12 amino acids. CDR3 amino acids: CASSPSGNRVYF. CDR3 in DNA: TGTGCCAGCAGCCCTAGCGGAAACCGGGTGTACTTC.

This clonotype was observed a few times. The gene calls are TRBV5-6 and TRBJ2-2; TRBD1 might be the D (6 bases). The V end lost 2 bases, the J end lost 5 bases, and 13 bases lay between the germline ends. Germline V lookup: CDR1 SGHDT, CDR2 YYEEEE. The CDR3 has 15 amino acids. The CDR3 DNA sequence: TGTGCCAGCAGCTTTCCTTTCAGGGGAACCGGGGAGCTGTTTTTT. This codes for CASSFPFRGTGELFF.

The chain carries TRBV6-5 and TRBJ1-5; D unclear. V lost 6 bases, J lost 0 bases, and 12 bases lay in between. The germline gives CDR1 MNHEY, CDR2 SVGAGI. The CDR3 runs 15 residues. CDR3 nucleotides: TGTGCCAGCAGGGCGGCTTCTTATAGCAATCAGCCCCAGCATTTT. Translation gives CASRAASYSNQPQHF.